This T cell receptor (beta chain) was recovered during a study of post-analysis software for immune sequencing data. Broader study findings: Controls significantly exceeded multiple sclerosis patients in normalized Chao1 diversity. Strong co-clustering by F measure was seen for same-batch samples. Five or six TRBV segments were significantly more frequent in patients than in controls. TRBV5-6, TRBV5-1 and TRBV20-1 were among these segments.

The CDR3 has 14 residues. Germline-derived CDR1 and CDR2 are SQVTM and ANQGSEA. The V segment lost 5 bases and the J segment 4 bases; nucleotides outside the gene matches: 6. As concerns this clonotype: The antigen is not known.

Unique molecular identifiers featured in each of the TCR beta cDNA libraries. Each sample of about 0.9 to 11 million input T cells yielded roughly 500,000 cDNA molecules, so each molecule approximated one T cell. From the PCR reads, TCRdb called clonotypes with MiXCR, one entry per CDR3 protein. The data hold about 820,000 distinct CDR3 sequences, with 53% observed a single time. The sequence was obtained from a girl between 5 and 17 years old with multiple sclerosis. This sequence joins TRBV29-1 and TRBJ2-5, with 11 bases lining up with TRBD2. Sequencing used blood. The CDR3 loop is CSVKTSGNGETQYF. CDR3 bases: TGCAGCGTTAAGACTAGCGGGAATGGAGAGACCCAGTACTTC.